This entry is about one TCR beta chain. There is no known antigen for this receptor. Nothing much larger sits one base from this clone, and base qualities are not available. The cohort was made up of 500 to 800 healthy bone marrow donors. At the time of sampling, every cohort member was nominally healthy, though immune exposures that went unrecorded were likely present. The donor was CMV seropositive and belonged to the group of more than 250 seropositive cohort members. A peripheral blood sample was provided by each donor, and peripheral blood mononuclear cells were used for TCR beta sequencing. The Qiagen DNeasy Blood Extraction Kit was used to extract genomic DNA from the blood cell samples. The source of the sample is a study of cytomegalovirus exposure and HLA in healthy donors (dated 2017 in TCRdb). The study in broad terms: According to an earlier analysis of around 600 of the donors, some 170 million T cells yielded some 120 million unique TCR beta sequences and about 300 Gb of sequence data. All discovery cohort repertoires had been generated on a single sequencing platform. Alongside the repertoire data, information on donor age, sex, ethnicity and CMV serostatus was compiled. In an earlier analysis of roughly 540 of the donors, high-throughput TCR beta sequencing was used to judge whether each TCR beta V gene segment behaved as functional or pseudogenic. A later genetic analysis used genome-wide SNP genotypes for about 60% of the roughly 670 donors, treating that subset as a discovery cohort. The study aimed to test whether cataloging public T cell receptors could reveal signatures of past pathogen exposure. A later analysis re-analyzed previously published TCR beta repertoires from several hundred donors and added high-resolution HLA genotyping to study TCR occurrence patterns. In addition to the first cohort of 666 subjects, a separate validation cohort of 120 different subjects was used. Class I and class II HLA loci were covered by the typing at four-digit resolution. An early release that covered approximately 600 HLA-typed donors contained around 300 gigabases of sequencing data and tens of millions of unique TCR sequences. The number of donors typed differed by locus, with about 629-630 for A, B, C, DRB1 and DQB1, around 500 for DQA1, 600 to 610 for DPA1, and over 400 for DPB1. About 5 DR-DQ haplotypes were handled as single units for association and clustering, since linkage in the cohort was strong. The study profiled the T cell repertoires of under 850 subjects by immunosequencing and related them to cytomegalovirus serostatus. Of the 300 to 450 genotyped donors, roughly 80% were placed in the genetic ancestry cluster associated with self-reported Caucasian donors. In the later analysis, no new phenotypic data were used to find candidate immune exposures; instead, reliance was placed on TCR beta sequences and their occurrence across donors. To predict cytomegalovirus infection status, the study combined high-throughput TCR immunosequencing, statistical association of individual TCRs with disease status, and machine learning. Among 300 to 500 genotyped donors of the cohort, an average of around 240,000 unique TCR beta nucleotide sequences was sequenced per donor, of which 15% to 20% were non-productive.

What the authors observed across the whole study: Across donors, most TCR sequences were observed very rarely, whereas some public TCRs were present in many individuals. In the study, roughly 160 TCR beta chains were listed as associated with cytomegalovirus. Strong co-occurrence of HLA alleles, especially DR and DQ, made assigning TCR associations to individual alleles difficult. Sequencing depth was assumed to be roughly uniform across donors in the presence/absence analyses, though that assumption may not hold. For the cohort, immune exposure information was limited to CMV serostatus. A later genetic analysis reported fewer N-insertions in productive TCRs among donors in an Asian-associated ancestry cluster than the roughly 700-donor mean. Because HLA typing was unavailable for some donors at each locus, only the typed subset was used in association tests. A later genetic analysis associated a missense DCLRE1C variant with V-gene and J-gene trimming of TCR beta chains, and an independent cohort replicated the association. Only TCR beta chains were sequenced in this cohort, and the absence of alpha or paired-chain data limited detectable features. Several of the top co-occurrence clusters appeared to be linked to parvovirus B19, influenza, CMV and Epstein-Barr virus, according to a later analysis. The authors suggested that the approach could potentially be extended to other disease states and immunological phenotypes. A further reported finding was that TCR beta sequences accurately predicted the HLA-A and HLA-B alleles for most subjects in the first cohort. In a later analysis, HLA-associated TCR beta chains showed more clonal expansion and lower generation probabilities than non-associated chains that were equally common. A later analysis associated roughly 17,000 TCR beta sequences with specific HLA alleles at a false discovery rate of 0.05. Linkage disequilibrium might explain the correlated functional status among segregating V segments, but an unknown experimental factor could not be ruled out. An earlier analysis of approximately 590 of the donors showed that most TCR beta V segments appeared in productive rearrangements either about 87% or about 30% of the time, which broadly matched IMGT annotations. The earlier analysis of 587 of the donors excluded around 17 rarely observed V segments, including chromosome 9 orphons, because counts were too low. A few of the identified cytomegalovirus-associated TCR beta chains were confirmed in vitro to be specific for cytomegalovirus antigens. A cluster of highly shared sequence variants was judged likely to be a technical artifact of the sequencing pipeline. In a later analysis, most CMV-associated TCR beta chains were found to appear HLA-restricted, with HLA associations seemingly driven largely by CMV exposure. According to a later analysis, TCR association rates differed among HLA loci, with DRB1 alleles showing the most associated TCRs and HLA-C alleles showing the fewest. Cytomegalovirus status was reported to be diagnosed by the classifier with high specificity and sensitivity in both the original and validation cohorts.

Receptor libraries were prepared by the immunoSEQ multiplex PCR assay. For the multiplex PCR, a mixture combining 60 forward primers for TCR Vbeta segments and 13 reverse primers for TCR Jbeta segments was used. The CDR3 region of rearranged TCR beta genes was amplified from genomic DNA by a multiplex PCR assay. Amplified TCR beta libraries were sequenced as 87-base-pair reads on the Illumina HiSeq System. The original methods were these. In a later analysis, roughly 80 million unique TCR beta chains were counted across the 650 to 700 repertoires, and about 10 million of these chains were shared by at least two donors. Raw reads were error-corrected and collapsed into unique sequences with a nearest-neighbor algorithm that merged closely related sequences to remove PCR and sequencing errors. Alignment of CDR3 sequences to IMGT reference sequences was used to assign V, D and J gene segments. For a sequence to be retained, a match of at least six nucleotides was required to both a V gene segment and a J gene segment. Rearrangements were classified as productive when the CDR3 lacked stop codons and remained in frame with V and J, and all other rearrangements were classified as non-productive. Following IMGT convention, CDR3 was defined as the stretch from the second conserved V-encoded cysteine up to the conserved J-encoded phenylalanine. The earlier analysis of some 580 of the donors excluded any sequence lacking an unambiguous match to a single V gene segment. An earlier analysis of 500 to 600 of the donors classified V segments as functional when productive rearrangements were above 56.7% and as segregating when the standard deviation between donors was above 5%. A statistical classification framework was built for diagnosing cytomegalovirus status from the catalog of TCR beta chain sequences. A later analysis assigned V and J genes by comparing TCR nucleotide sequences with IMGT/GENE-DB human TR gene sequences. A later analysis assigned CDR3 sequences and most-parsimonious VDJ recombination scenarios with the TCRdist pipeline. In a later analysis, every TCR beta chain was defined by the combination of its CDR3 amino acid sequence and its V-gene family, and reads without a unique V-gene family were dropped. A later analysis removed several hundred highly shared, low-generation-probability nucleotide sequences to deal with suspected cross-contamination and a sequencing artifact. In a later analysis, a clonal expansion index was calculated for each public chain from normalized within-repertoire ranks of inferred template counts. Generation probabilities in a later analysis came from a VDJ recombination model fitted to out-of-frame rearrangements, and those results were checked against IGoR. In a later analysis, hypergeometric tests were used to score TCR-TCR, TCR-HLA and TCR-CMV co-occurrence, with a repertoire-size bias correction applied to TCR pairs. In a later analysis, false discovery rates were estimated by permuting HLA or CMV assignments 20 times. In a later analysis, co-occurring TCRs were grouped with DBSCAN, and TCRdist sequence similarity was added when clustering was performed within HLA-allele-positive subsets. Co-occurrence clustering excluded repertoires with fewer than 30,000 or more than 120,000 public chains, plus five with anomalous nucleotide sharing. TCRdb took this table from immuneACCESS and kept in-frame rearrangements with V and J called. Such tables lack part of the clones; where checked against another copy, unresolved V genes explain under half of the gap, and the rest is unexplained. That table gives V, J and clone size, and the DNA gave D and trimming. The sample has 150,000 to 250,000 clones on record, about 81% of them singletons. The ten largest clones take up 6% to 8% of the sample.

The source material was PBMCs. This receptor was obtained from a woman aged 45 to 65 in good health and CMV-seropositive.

The DNA reads TGTGCCAGCAGTAAACCGGGACAAGAGACCCAGTACTTC. This sequence encodes CASSKPGQETQYF. The rearranged segments are TRBV28 and TRBJ2-5; TRBD2 is perhaps the D gene, given 5 matching bases. V lost 5 bases and J lost 2 bases; the stretch between them is 9 bases long. CDR1 and CDR2, per the germline V gene, are MDHEN and SYDVKM. Spanning cysteine to phenylalanine, the CDR3 consists of 13 amino acids. Just the 39-base CDR3 DNA is kept, in frame starting at base 1.